The 10 T cell receptor beta chains given below trace back to one sample, sequenced in a study of blood T cell repertoires in COVID-19. Sequencing used immunoSEQ multiplex PCR; TCRdb keeps in-frame clones, though not all of them. The sample shows 200,000 to 300,000 clones, approximately 90% of them seen only once. Sequencing was done on a sample of peripheral blood. Every receptor here comes from a man in his fifties or sixties who had recovered from COVID-19.

This chain connects TRBV7-2 to TRBJ2-7; tentatively, D is TRBD2 (5 bases). Germline CDR1 and CDR2: SGHTA and FQGNSA. The CDR3 contains 15 residues. Trimming stripped 2 bases from V and 2 bases from J, with 13 bases between. In DNA form, the CDR3 reads TGTGCCAGCAGCTTAAAAGAGGGCCCAACCTACGAGCAGTACTTC. Amino acids: CASSLKEGPTYEQYF.

CDR3 DNA: TGCGCCAGCAGCCTTCGGACAGCTTCCTCCCAAGAGACCCAGTACTTC. This encodes CASSLRTASSQETQYF. The chain uses TRBV5-1 and TRBJ2-5; a possible D gene is TRBD1 (6 bases). The CDR3 loop spans 16 amino acids. The V gene's germline CDR1 is SGHRS and CDR2 YFSETQ. Trimming removed 4 bases from V and 1 base from J, with 17 bases in between.

This chain uses TRBV5-1 with TRBJ2-7, with TRBD1 matching 9 bases. The CDR3 covers 14 residues. Germline values: CDR1 SGHRS, CDR2 YFSETQ. The V gene end was trimmed by 5 bases and the J gene end by 3 bases; junction bases not matched to a gene: 6. The CDR3 loop reads CASSRDRDYYEQYF. CDR3 DNA: TGCGCCAGCAGTCGGGACAGGGATTACTACGAGCAGTACTTC.

This chain links TRBV3-1 (or the pseudogene TRBV3-2) with TRBJ1-1, with no clear D. V was cut by 5 bases and J by 4 bases, with 20 bases left in between. Germline V CDR1 and CDR2: LGHDT, YNNKEL (reference sequence). The CDR3 is 16 residues long. The DNA for the CDR3 is TGTGCCAGCAGCGTAGAGGGCGTGGGCTCACGCACTGAAGCTTTCTTT. Protein product: CASSVEGVGSRTEAFF.

CDR3 DNA sequence: TGTGCCTGGGCGCGGGACTCTGGAAACACCATATATTTT. It yields the protein CAWARDSGNTIYF. The chain links TRBV30 to TRBJ1-3; D is uncertain. Germline loops: CDR1 GTSNPN, CDR2 SVGIG (reference sequence). There are 13 residues in the CDR3. V was pared by 5 bases and J by 0 bases, with 8 bases between.

The chain carries TRBV5-5 and TRBJ2-1, with 11 nucleotides matching TRBD2. Germline loops: CDR1 SGHKS, CDR2 YYEKEE (reference sequence). This CDR3 contains 19 residues. The V gene end was trimmed by 7 bases and the J gene end by 6 bases; junction bases not matched to a gene: 21. CDR3 in DNA: TGTGCCAGCGACGACCGGGGACTAGCGGCGCCGACTGTATTCAATGAGCAGTTCTTC. Amino acid sequence: CASDDRGLAAPTVFNEQFF.

A single count supports this clone. The chain links TRBV10-3 to TRBJ2-5, with 14 bases lining up with TRBD2. This CDR3 has 16 amino acids. Germline V gene data show CDR1 as ENHRY and CDR2 as SYGVKD. J was trimmed by 2 bases and V by 6 bases; bases with no gene match: 5. The CDR3 spells CAIRGTSGGVQETQYF. CDR3 nucleotide sequence: TGTGCCATCAGGGGGACTAGCGGGGGAGTTCAAGAGACCCAGTACTTC.

The chain recombines TRBV18 with TRBJ2-3; D unresolved. The V gene's germline CDR1 is KGHSH and CDR2 LQKENI. The CDR3 extends over 12 amino acids. V lost 0 bases to trimming and J lost 6 bases, with 4 bases between them. The CDR3 DNA follows: TGTGCCAGCTCACCACCAGCGGATACGCAGTATTTT. Its protein product is CASSPPADTQYF. Supplemented by reference TRBV18 and TRBJ2-3, the full variable domain reads NAGVMQNPRHLVRRRGQEARLRCSPMKGHSHVYWYRQLPEEGLKFMVYLQKENIIDESGMPKERFSAEFPKEGPSILRIQQVVRGDSAAYFCASSPPADTQYFGPGTRLTVL.

The rearrangement links TRBV9 to TRBJ2-2; D is unclear. The germline V gene has CDR1 SGDLS and CDR2 YYNGEE. Trimming took off 4 bases at V and 4 bases at J, with 5 bases between the two ends. This CDR3 region has 12 residues. CDR3 DNA: TGTGCCAGCAGCTACGGCACCGGGGAGCTGTTTTTT. This gives the protein CASSYGTGELFF. Full variable domain (missing parts from reference TRBV9 and TRBJ2-2): DSGVTQTPKHLITATGQRVTLRCSPRSGDLSVYWYQQSLDQGLQFLIQYYNGEERAKGNILERFSAQQFPDLHSELNLSSLELGDSALYFCASSYGTGELFFGEGSRLTVL.

The chain joins TRBV7-6 to TRBJ2-1; TRBD2 matches at 11 bases. In germline, CDR1 is SGHVS, CDR2 FNYEAQ. The CDR3 contains 15 residues. V lost 4 bases to trimming and J lost 8 bases; unmatched junction nucleotides: 7. As DNA, the CDR3 is TGTGCCAGCAGCTCGATAGCGGGGGGGCCATATGAGCAGTTCTTC. Translated, it gives CASSSIAGGPYEQFF.